This TCR beta chain was sequenced for a study of graft-versus-host responses after intestinal transplantation. Overall study context: Recipients had transplants, and these were multivisceral, liver-intestinal, or isolated intestinal. Every recipient had anti-thymocyte globulin induction and around three years of tacrolimus plus steroids. Findings and caveats of the study: Individuals who had graft-donor T cell macrochimerism had allografts that showed high graft-versus-host to host-versus-graft clonal ratios. GvH clone levels peaked in circulation, and this peak was associated with early post-transplant HvG declines.

This clone has a single count. Its specificity is not known. CDR1 is ENHRY, CDR2 SYGVKD, per germline. The CDR3 extends over 14 amino acids. The V end lost 4 bases, the J end lost 6 bases, and 13 bases lay between the germline ends. Profiled with immunoSEQ multiplex PCR; TCRdb holds only in-frame clones, not every one. The sample has more than 70,000 clones; under 90% are singletons. The starting material was unstimulated CD4+ T cells sorted from spleen or lymph node cells, obtained before intestinal transplant. V and J are TRBV10-3 and TRBJ2-1; D may be TRBD2 (5 bases). The clonotype was recovered from a human donor who received an intestinal transplant. CDR3 in amino acids: CAISAGQRTNEQFF. CDR3 DNA: TGTGCCATCAGTGCCGGTCAGCGGACCAATGAGCAGTTCTTC.